The T cell receptor beta chain under discussion was sequenced for a study of regulatory T cells in long-lasting Graves disease. Background on the study: Over 5 years of antithyroid drugs plus positive TSH receptor antibodies defined persistent Graves' disease.

Broader study findings: Persistent Graves' patients showed reduced TCR diversity versus newly diagnosed patients.

With iRepertoire HTBI primers and Arm-PCR of CDR3 regions, TCR beta libraries were built. Using its own MiXCR run on the multiplex PCR reads, TCRdb lists one record per CDR3 protein. Of 300,000 to 350,000 distinct CDR3 sequences detected, 20% appear once; the ten largest clones hold roughly 29%. Stated time point: persistent/refractory GD, antithyroid drugs over 5 years with positive TRAb. PBMCs were the source of the RNA used for TCR sequencing. Note on this clonotype: The antigen is unknown.

The CDR3 has 16 amino acids. V lost 6 bases and J lost 4; bases outside the gene matches: 12. Germline-derived CDR1 and CDR2 are DFQATT and SNEGSKA (reference sequence). The sequences come from peripheral blood mononuclear cells (PBMCs), collected when the disease was refractory, from a patient treated with antithyroid drugs. The V gene is TRBV20-1, the J gene TRBJ2-7; 13 nucleotides match TRBD2. The source is a female donor with Graves disease. The CDR3 DNA follows: TGCAGTGCCTCCGCAGGACTAGCGGGAGTTAGGTACGAGCAGTACTTC. Translation gives CSASAGLAGVRYEQYF.